Included here is one T cell receptor (beta chain) sequence, with context. The data stem from a study of blood T cell repertoires in COVID-19. Study as a whole: There were acute and convalescent COVID-19 samples, and they came from the United States, Italy and Spain.

While infection was still active, Seattle patients were enrolled and then followed longitudinally. Trimming removed 3 bases at V and 4 bases at J, with 10 bases between. The CDR3 has 13 residues. CDR1 and CDR2 (germline): SGHRS, YFSETQ. Original processing methods: Cell counts per sample came from amplifying reference gene primers. Sequenced by immunoSEQ multiplex PCR; TCRdb stores in-frame clones only, minus some. The V and J calls and the clone size are those of that table, but D and trimming were determined from the DNA. The sample yields approximately 240,000 clones, 80% to 95% seen once. The receptor was isolated from a man aged 30 to 45 with COVID-19, enrolled during active disease. Input material: peripheral blood. This chain uses TRBV5-1 with TRBJ1-2, with unresolved D. The CDR3 DNA follows: TGCGCCAGCAGCTCTACCCTCTCCTATGGCTACACCTTC. Its protein product is CASSSTLSYGYTF.